The 19 T cell receptor beta chains in this list originate from one sample, sequenced in a study of blood T cell repertoires in COVID-19 (dated by TCRdb to the early 2020s). The library was prepared using the immunoSEQ multiplex PCR assay. Drawn from immuneACCESS, this table holds only the in-frame rearrangements with V and J called that TCRdb kept. Clones are partly lost; checked studies trace under half to an unresolved V gene and leave the rest unexplained. The sample data list some 250,000 clones, and 85% to 90% of these were observed just once. The ten largest clones represent approximately 9% of the sample. The sequenced sample was PBMCs or T cells enriched from blood (not recorded which). Receptor source: a man in his forties who had recovered from COVID-19.

This sequence joins TRBV30 and TRBJ1-2; a possible D gene is TRBD1 (6 bases). The CDR3 has 14 residues. The V gene's germline CDR1 is GTSNPN and CDR2 SVGIG (reference sequence). The germline V and J ends were trimmed by 1 base and 8 bases, with 17 bases remaining between them. The CDR3, as DNA: TGTGCCTGGAGTGACCAGGGGCCTATGGGAGGCTACACCTTC. It translates to CAWSDQGPMGGYTF.

The chain recombines TRBV7-9 with TRBJ1-2; TRBD1 matches at 9 bases. Germline V gene sequence: CDR1 SEHNR, CDR2 FQNEAQ (reference sequence). This CDR3 is 14 amino acids long. V gave up 4 bases and J gave up 8 bases; unmatched junction bases: 8. The CDR3 DNA follows: TGTGCCAGCAGCTGGGGGGACAGGGCAAAAGGCTACACCTTC. Translated: CASSWGDRAKGYTF.

Comment on this clone: Just one base apart from a much larger clone, this may be a read error. Other DNA sequences in the same sample also yield this CDR3. The chain couples TRBV6-1 to TRBJ2-3; 12 bases align to TRBD2. Germline V CDR1 and CDR2: MNHNS, SASEGT. The CDR3 totals 15 residues. V lost 2 bases, J lost 4 bases, and 1 base stayed unmatched. CDR3 residues: CASSELAGGPDTQYF. CDR3 nucleotides: TGTGCCAGCAGTGAACTAGCGGGGGGGCCAGATACGCAGTATTTT.

Concerning this clone itself: Additional DNA sequences in this sample encode the identical CDR3. The CDR3 DNA follows: TGTGCCAGCAGTTTTTCTGTCACTGAAGCTTTCTTT. This encodes CASSFSVTEAFF. The chain couples TRBV12-3 or TRBV12-4 to TRBJ1-1; no reliable D call. Trimming shortened V by 3 bases and J by 4 bases, and 6 bases separated the two germline ends. This CDR3 spans 12 amino acids.

V and J are TRBV2 and TRBJ2-7; 7 bases are a match to TRBD1. CDR3 length equals 16 residues. Germline V gene lookup returns CDR1 SNHLY and CDR2 FYNNEI. The J segment lost 0 bases and the V segment lost 2 bases, leaving 7 bases of the junction unmatched. The DNA of the CDR3 is TGTGCCAGCAGTGAATATATGACAGGGCGCTCCTACGAGCAGTACTTC. This encodes CASSEYMTGRSYEQYF. Complete variable domain (other parts from reference TRBV2 and TRBJ2-7): EPEVTQTPSHQVTQMGQEVILRCVPISNHLYFYWYRQILGQKVEFLVSFYNNEISEKSEIFDDQFSVERPDGSNFTLKIRSTKLEDSAMYFCASSEYMTGRSYEQYFGPGTRLTVT.

The genes are TRBV27 and TRBJ2-1; TRBD2 matches at 10 bases. Germline CDR1 reads MNHEY; CDR2 reads SMNVEV (reference sequence). This CDR3 has 16 residues. V shed 4 bases and J 3 bases; nucleotides not matched to a gene: 6. In nucleotides, the CDR3 is TGTGCCAGCAGTTCCCTTCAGCGGGAGGGCTACAATGAGCAGTTCTTC. As protein: CASSSLQREGYNEQFF.

CDR3 loop: CASSQVGGEETQYF. CDR3 DNA: TGCGCCAGCAGCCAAGTAGGAGGGGAAGAGACCCAGTACTTC. The genes are TRBV4-1 and TRBJ2-5; D perhaps matches TRBD2 (6 bases). The CDR3 runs to 14 residues. The V and J ends lost 1 base and 3 bases respectively, with 9 bases between them. Per the germline V gene, CDR1 is MGHRA and CDR2 is YSYEKL.

This clone was observed a single time. The chain combines TRBV7-9 with TRBJ2-2; TRBD1 might be the D (5 bases). CDR1 and CDR2 (germline): SEHNR, FQNEAQ (reference sequence). Deletions cut 1 base from V and 5 bases from J, with 17 bases between. This CDR3 spans 17 amino acids. CDR3 amino acids: CASSLVLQATSTGELFF. As DNA, the CDR3 is TGTGCCAGCAGCTTAGTTCTACAGGCCACAAGTACCGGGGAGCTGTTTTTT.

The J gene is TRBJ1-3, the V gene TRBV2, with 8 bases that match TRBD1. This CDR3 has 17 amino acids. With 4 bases clipped from V and 3 bases from J, the junction kept 11 bases outside the gene matches. From germline, CDR1 is SNHLY and CDR2 FYNNEI. CDR3 DNA sequence: TGTGCCAGCAGTGCGCGGGACAGGCCTCTGAATGGAAACACCATATATTTT. Its protein product is CASSARDRPLNGNTIYF.

This chain joins TRBV28 and TRBJ1-1; D gene ambiguous. V lost 5 bases and J lost 11, with 15 bases in between. The CDR3 covers 12 residues. Germline V lookup: CDR1 MDHEN, CDR2 SYDVKM. Here the CDR3 reads CASSTSGLRAFF. For the CDR3, the DNA is TGTGCCAGCAGTACCTCGGGGTTGCGGGCTTTCTTT.

V usage is TRBV3-1 (or the pseudogene TRBV3-2) and J usage is TRBJ2-3; 12 nucleotides align to TRBD2. Unmatched junction bases numbered 2, after V lost 0 bases and J lost 7 bases. Germline V gene data show CDR1 as LGHDT and CDR2 as YNNKEL (reference sequence). This CDR3 spans 15 amino acids. CDR3 loop: CASSQETSGGYTQYF. The DNA of the CDR3 is TGTGCCAGCAGCCAAGAGACTAGCGGGGGTTATACGCAGTATTTT.

The V and J genes are TRBV5-5 and TRBJ1-1; no firm D call. This CDR3 comprises 15 residues. Per the germline V gene, CDR1 is SGHKS and CDR2 is YYEKEE (reference sequence). V dropped 2 bases and J dropped 7 bases, with 18 bases sitting between them. CDR3: CASSLVNPAGNEAFF. CDR3 DNA sequence: TGTGCCAGCAGCTTAGTCAACCCGGCAGGTAATGAAGCTTTCTTT. The entire variable domain, with the rest obtained from reference TRBV5-5 and TRBJ1-1, is as follows: DAGVTQSPTHLIKTRGQQVTLRCSPISGHKSVSWYQQVLGQGPQFIFQYYEKEERGRGNFPDRFSARQFPNYSSELNVNALLLGDSALYLCASSLVNPAGNEAFFGQGTRLTVV.

This clone was recorded once. The chain is built from TRBV5-1 and TRBJ1-1; 7 bases map to TRBD1. Per the germline V gene, CDR1 is SGHRS and CDR2 is YFSETQ. The CDR3 is 14 residues long. With 3 bases clipped from V and 2 bases from J, the junction kept 4 bases outside the gene matches. This chain's CDR3 is CASSYAGGNTEAFF. The CDR3 nucleotides are TGCGCCAGCAGCTACGCAGGGGGAAACACTGAAGCTTTCTTT.

The chain combines TRBV4-3 with TRBJ2-3, with D hard to call. Germline V gene sequence: CDR1 LGHNA, CDR2 YSLEER. This CDR3 has 14 amino acids. V lost 0 bases and J lost 3, with 7 bases in between. The CDR3 loop reads CASSQDSLTDTQYF. As DNA, the CDR3 is TGCGCCAGCAGCCAAGATAGCCTAACAGATACGCAGTATTTT.

The chain uses TRBV12-5 and TRBJ1-2; no firm D call. The CDR3 spans 13 residues. Germline V gene lookup returns CDR1 LGHNT and CDR2 FRNRAP. V was cut by 2 bases and J by 8 bases, with 12 bases left in between. This CDR3 reads CASGLNSPNGYTF. The CDR3, as DNA: TGTGCTAGTGGTTTGAACAGTCCGAACGGCTACACCTTC.

This chain uses TRBV7-9 with TRBJ1-5; D is unresolved. V lost 6 bases, J lost 3 bases, and 15 bases lay in between. Germline V gene data show CDR1 as SEHNR and CDR2 as FQNEAQ (reference sequence). This CDR3 contains 15 residues. Written as DNA, the CDR3 is TGTGCCAGCAGTAATGACACGGCTATCAATCAGCCCCAGCATTTT. This translates into CASSNDTAINQPQHF.

The genes are TRBV28 and TRBJ2-7; 8 positions match TRBD2. CDR1 is MDHEN and CDR2 is SYDVKM in the germline V gene. The J segment lost 2 bases and the V segment lost 2 bases, leaving 8 bases of the junction unmatched. CDR3 length: 16 amino acids. The CDR3 DNA reads as TGTGCCAGCAGTTTACCCGGCACTAGCGGTCCCTACGAGCAGTACTTC. Translating gives CASSLPGTSGPYEQYF.

The rearrangement links TRBV5-1 to TRBJ2-7; 10 bases map to TRBD2. The CDR3 is made up of 18 amino acids. Germline lookup yields CDR1 SGHRS and CDR2 YFSETQ. The J segment lost 5 bases and the V segment lost 3 bases, leaving 17 bases of the junction unmatched. The CDR3 region has the DNA TGCGCCAGCAGCTCGGGACGTACTTTCGGGCTAGCGGGAGACGAGCAGTACTTC. Translated: CASSSGRTFGLAGDEQYF.

The chain couples TRBV28 to TRBJ2-5, with TRBD2 matching 8 bases. Germline V gives CDR1 MDHEN, CDR2 SYDVKM. Unmatched junction bases numbered 13, after V lost 8 bases and J lost 5 bases. The length of the CDR3 is 15 residues. Here the CDR3 reads CASRPPGTRSETQYF. The CDR3 region has the DNA TGTGCCAGCCGTCCCCCCGGGACTAGATCTGAGACCCAGTACTTC.